This T cell receptor (beta chain) came from a study of CD8+ T cells in alopecia areata. Treatment described: oral pan-JAK inhibitor, 5-10 mg twice daily. Obtained from alopecia areata patients were lesional scalp punch biopsies along with peripheral blood. RNA was isolated and reverse transcribed to cDNA, the sequencing template. The data were produced by immunoSEQ multiplex PCR, yet TCRdb's version contains in-frame clones alone and is incomplete. The data contain nearly 7,000 clones, approximately 68% of them seen just once; the ten biggest clones take up 16%. A word on this clone: The antigen remains undetermined.

Germline lookup yields CDR1 SGHVS and CDR2 FQNEAQ. Trimming took 10 bases from V and 1 from J, leaving 16 bases between them. The CDR3 contains 14 residues. Study observations and caveats: Numerous expanded lesional clones remained in scalp and blood during tofacitinib. Among the top 100, expanded CD8+ clones, as well as scalp clonality, were significantly decreased by tofacitinib.

Source: skin, taken at week 4, from a patient treated with tofacitinib. The chain is built from TRBV7-8 and TRBJ1-2; perhaps TRBD1 as D (6 bases). The clonotype was recovered from a human donor with alopecia areata. The CDR3 coding sequence is TGTGCCATCAAACCAACAGGGTATAACTATGGCTACACCTTC. Translation: CAIKPTGYNYGYTF.